This T cell receptor beta chain was profiled in a study of vaccination effects on CD4 cells after COVID-19. Study-wide results and limits: Clones that were induced by infection or by vaccine showed marked contraction late after vaccination.

V was pared by 3 bases and J by 5 bases, with 4 bases of the junction left unmatched. CDR3 length: 16 residues. Germline lookup yields CDR1 SGHRS and CDR2 YFSETQ. This clone appeared a single time. No antigen is known for it. The protocol was immunoSEQ multiplex PCR, while the TCRdb copy is restricted to in-frame clones and leaves out a portion. Of more than 40,000 clones in the sample, 70% were seen once. Antigen-specific CD4+ T cell clonotypes were called by their expansion after viral peptide-pool culture in ViraFEST. Isolating CD4+ T cells followed approximately 9 days of culture. Vaccinated recipients, who were negative for nucleocapsid antibodies, had no history of SARS-CoV-2 infection. A half-medium replacement with IL-2 medium was carried out on days 3 and 7.

This TCR came from a human donor who received a COVID-19 vaccine. J is TRBJ2-5 and V is TRBV5-1, with 16 bases aligning to TRBD2. The material sequenced was CD4+ T cells from PBMCs cultured with HCoV-OC43 spike peptides, taken before COVID-19 vaccination. This sample's subset: HCoV-OC43 spike overlapping peptide pool stimulation. CDR3 residues: CASSWGTSGREETQYF. The CDR3 coding sequence is TGCGCCAGCAGCTGGGGGACTAGCGGGAGGGAGGAGACCCAGTACTTC.